A single sample is the source of the 24 T cell receptor beta chains below, sequenced in a study of blood T cell repertoires in COVID-19. The data were produced by immunoSEQ multiplex PCR, yet TCRdb's version contains in-frame clones alone and is incomplete. This table has about 74,000 clones, roughly 70% appearing once. Sequenced sample: peripheral blood. These TCRs come from a man between 65 and 85 years old with acute or convalescent COVID-19.

The sample holds one count of this clone. This rearrangement joins TRBV7-9 to TRBJ2-1, with 10 bases lining up with TRBD1. The germline V gene encodes CDR1 SEHNR and CDR2 FQNEAQ (reference sequence). The CDR3 contains 17 residues. V lost 4 bases, J lost 0 bases, and 6 bases stayed unmatched. The CDR3 bases are TGTGCCAGCAGCTATGGGACAGGGGCTAGCTCCTACAATGAGCAGTTCTTC. Its translation is CASSYGTGASSYNEQFF.

The rearrangement links TRBV4-3 to TRBJ2-7; 8 bases agree with TRBD1. This CDR3 has 16 residues. CDR1 and CDR2 from the germline V gene are LGHNA and YSLEER. V lost 6 bases and J lost 1; bases outside the gene matches: 11. This CDR3 reads CASRPPRDRRSYEQYF. Here the CDR3 DNA reads TGCGCCAGCAGACCCCCCCGGGACAGGCGTTCCTACGAGCAGTACTTC.

This clone turned up a few times. The CDR3 nucleotides read TGTGCCAGCAGTTCCTTACCCACAGGGGGCTCTGAAAAACTGTTTTTT. It specifies CASSSLPTGGSEKLFF. The V and J genes are TRBV28 and TRBJ1-4, with 9 bases matching TRBD1. This CDR3 has 16 residues. V lost 4 bases to trimming and J lost 7 bases; unmatched junction nucleotides: 10. CDR1 is MDHEN and CDR2 is SYDVKM in the germline V gene.

V is TRBV28 and J is TRBJ1-5; D is undetermined. Between the trimmed V and J ends, which lost 6 bases and 6 bases, there was a span of 12 bases. The CDR3 is made up of 13 amino acids. Per germline, CDR1 MDHEN and CDR2 SYDVKM. Written as DNA, the CDR3 is TGTGCCAGCAGACCCGGGATTGTTCAGCCCCAGCATTTT. It yields the protein CASRPGIVQPQHF.

The genes are TRBV2 and TRBJ1-6, with a possible D match to TRBD1 (6 bases). V was clipped by 5 bases and J by 5 bases, with 7 bases between them. Germline CDR1 SNHLY, CDR2 FYNNEI. CDR3 length: 13 amino acids. This CDR3 is CASSRTDNSPLHF. CDR3 bases: TGTGCCAGCAGTCGGACAGATAATTCACCCCTCCACTTT.

This chain joins TRBV9 and TRBJ2-2; 9 nucleotides match TRBD1. The CDR3 covers 19 residues. Unmatched junction bases numbered 17, after V lost 3 bases and J lost 5 bases. CDR1 and CDR2 (germline): SGDLS, YYNGEE. The chain's CDR3 is CASSAFGQGTAELTGELFF. The CDR3 DNA sequence: TGTGCCAGCAGCGCCTTTGGACAGGGGACTGCCGAATTAACCGGGGAGCTGTTTTTT.

The rearrangement joins TRBV5-1 to TRBJ2-5, with TRBD1 as a possible D gene (5 bases). The V and J ends lost 4 bases and 3 bases respectively, with 10 bases between them. CDR3 length equals 13 residues. Germline-derived CDR1 and CDR2 are SGHRS and YFSETQ. CDR3 sequence reads: CASSQYRKETQYF. In DNA, the CDR3 is TGCGCCAGCAGCCAGTACAGGAAAGAGACCCAGTACTTC.

The J gene is TRBJ2-5, the V gene TRBV5-8; TRBD1 agrees at 8 bases. Germline CDR1 reads SGHTS; CDR2 reads YDEGEE. Trimming removed 4 bases from V and 4 bases from J; junction bases left unmatched: 6. The CDR3 contains 14 residues. CDR3 bases: TGTGCCAGCAGCGGACGGACAGGGAGAGAGACCCAGTACTTC. This encodes CASSGRTGRETQYF.

The chain has TRBV19 and TRBJ1-1, with 9 bases aligning to TRBD1. CDR1 LNHDA and CDR2 SQIVND come from the germline V gene (reference sequence). The CDR3 runs 16 residues. Trimming at V came to 7 bases and at J to 1 base, leaving 10 bases not matched to a gene. The CDR3 region has the DNA TGTGCCAGTACCACACTACAGGGGGCCACGAACACTGAAGCTTTCTTT. Residues: CASTTLQGATNTEAFF.

The rearrangement uses TRBV7-6 and TRBJ2-3, with TRBD2 as a possible D gene (5 bases). Trimming pared 0 bases from V and 1 base from J, leaving 20 bases between. The CDR3 loop spans 19 amino acids. The germline V gene has CDR1 SGHVS and CDR2 FNYEAQ. The CDR3 sequence: CASSLAGYNHGMGTDTQYF. Written as DNA, the CDR3 is TGTGCCAGCAGCTTAGCAGGGTATAATCACGGGATGGGCACAGATACGCAGTATTTT.

V and J are TRBV6-6 and TRBJ1-2, with D maybe TRBD1 (6 bases). The ends were cut back, 10 bases at V and 3 bases at J, with 12 bases in the middle. Germline V gene lookup returns CDR1 MNHNY and CDR2 SVGAGI (reference sequence). CDR3 length equals 12 residues. The CDR3 protein is CATSPGDYGYTF. The DNA for the CDR3 is TGTGCCACCTCTCCAGGGGACTATGGCTACACCTTC.

The chain uses TRBV10-3 and TRBJ2-1, with D hard to call. V lost 7 bases to trimming and J lost 9 bases, with 13 bases between them. The CDR3 has 12 amino acids. Germline values: CDR1 ENHRY, CDR2 SYGVKD. This CDR3 reads CAITRGPGEQFF. In DNA, the CDR3 is TGTGCCATCACTCGCGGCCCCGGTGAGCAGTTCTTC.

J is TRBJ2-2 and V is TRBV2; D gene unclear. The CDR3 is 15 residues long. V dropped 0 bases and J dropped 4 bases, with 9 bases sitting between them. Germline values: CDR1 SNHLY, CDR2 FYNNEI. The CDR3 loop reads CASSEALSGTGELFF. CDR3 nucleotides: TGTGCCAGCAGTGAAGCGCTTTCGGGCACCGGGGAGCTGTTTTTT. The whole variable domain, filled in from reference TRBV2 and TRBJ2-2, reads EPEVTQTPSHQVTQMGQEVILRCVPISNHLYFYWYRQILGQKVEFLVSFYNNEISEKSEIFDDQFSVERPDGSNFTLKIRSTKLEDSAMYFCASSEALSGTGELFFGEGSRLTVL.

This chain connects TRBV27 to TRBJ1-1; D call uncertain. The germline V and J ends were trimmed by 0 bases and 7 bases, with 9 bases remaining between them. The CDR3 loop spans 13 amino acids. CDR1 and CDR2 (germline): MNHEY, SMNVEV (reference sequence). This CDR3 reads CASSLSRAGEAFF. CDR3 nucleotides: TGTGCCAGCAGTTTATCGAGGGCGGGTGAAGCTTTCTTT.

This chain connects TRBV5-4 to TRBJ1-1; 8 bases map to TRBD1. There are 15 residues in the CDR3. V gave up 3 bases and J gave up 0 bases; unmatched junction bases: 4. CDR1 is SGHNT, CDR2 YYREEE, per germline (reference sequence). CDR3 region: CASSSMDRVNTEAFF. The CDR3 nucleotides read TGTGCCAGCAGCTCCATGGACAGGGTGAACACTGAAGCTTTCTTT.

V and J are TRBV5-8 and TRBJ2-1; D gene uncertain. The germline V and J ends were trimmed by 3 bases and 1 base, with 11 bases remaining between them. The CDR3 runs 15 residues. Germline loops: CDR1 SGHTS, CDR2 YDEGEE. CDR3: CASSSSPSSYNEQFF. CDR3 nucleotide sequence: TGTGCCAGCAGCTCCTCCCCCAGTTCCTACAATGAGCAGTTCTTC.

The sample holds a few counts of this clone. The chain is built from TRBV4-1 and TRBJ2-1, with D tentatively TRBD2 (5 bases). V was shortened by 0 bases and J by 14 bases, with 14 bases between the two germline ends. Germline V gene lookup returns CDR1 MGHRA and CDR2 YSYEKL. The CDR3 consists of 13 residues. The CDR3 sequence: CASSQEGRGEEFF. As DNA, the CDR3 is TGCGCCAGCAGCCAAGAAGGTCGGGGAGAGGAGTTCTTC.

The J gene is TRBJ2-5, the V gene TRBV24-1, with D possibly matching TRBD1 (7 bases). The CDR3 has 14 amino acids. The germline gives CDR1 KGHDR, CDR2 SFDVKD. Trimming left V 9 bases short and J 4 bases short, with 17 bases between. The CDR3 sequence: CATGGQGGRETQYF. The CDR3 bases are TGTGCCACCGGGGGGCAGGGGGGAAGAGAGACCCAGTACTTC.

The rearrangement joins TRBV28 to TRBJ2-7; the D gene is possibly TRBD2 (6 bases). V was clipped by 0 bases and J by 2 bases, with 20 bases between them. The germline V gene encodes CDR1 MDHEN and CDR2 SYDVKM. CDR3 length equals 18 residues. The CDR3 DNA is TGTGCCAGCAGTTTATGGTTTAGCGGAGGCTGGGGTACCTACGAGCAGTACTTC. Encoded protein: CASSLWFSGGWGTYEQYF.

The J gene is TRBJ1-4, the V gene TRBV4-1; TRBD1 matches 7 bases. V trimming: 0 bases; J trimming: 5 bases; junction bases outside the gene matches: 3. The germline V gene has CDR1 MGHRA and CDR2 YSYEKL. The CDR3 is made up of 15 amino acids. As DNA, the CDR3 is TGCGCCAGCAGCCAAGATTGGGACAGAAATGAAAAACTGTTTTTT. Protein: CASSQDWDRNEKLFF.

This chain joins TRBV5-6 and TRBJ1-4, with 9 bases identical to TRBD1. V lost 0 bases, J lost 10 bases, and 7 bases stayed unmatched. From germline, CDR1 is SGHDT and CDR2 YYEEEE. There are 15 residues in the CDR3. The DNA for the CDR3 is TGTGCCAGCAGCTTGGGTGGACAGGGGCACGCAAAACTGTTTTTT. Protein: CASSLGGQGHAKLFF.

CDR3 coding DNA: TGTGCCAGCAGCAGGACTAGCGGGACGAACAATGAGCAGTTCTTC. Translated, it gives CASSRTSGTNNEQFF. The chain carries TRBV7-9 and TRBJ2-1; the match to TRBD2 covers 12 bases. The CDR3 is 15 residues long. Germline CDR1 is SEHNR and CDR2 is FQNEAQ (reference sequence). The junction had 4 bases not matched to a gene; V was cut back by 5 bases and J by 5 bases.

This clone was counted a few times. This sequence joins TRBV5-1 and TRBJ2-3, with D possibly matching TRBD1 (8 bases). V was pared by 3 bases and J by 4 bases, with 15 bases between. The CDR3 is 15 residues long. The germline V gene encodes CDR1 SGHRS and CDR2 YFSETQ. CDR3 region: CASSSNRGGADTQYF. DNA of the CDR3: TGCGCCAGCAGCTCAAACAGGGGGGGCGCAGATACGCAGTATTTT. Based on the CDR3 plus reference TRBV5-1 and TRBJ2-3, the full variable domain is KAGVTQTPRYLIKTRGQQVTLSCSPISGHRSVSWYQQTPGQGLQFLFEYFSETQRNKGNFPGRFSGRQFSNSRSEMNVSTLELGDSALYLCASSSNRGGADTQYFGPGTRLTVL.

The genes are TRBV5-4 and TRBJ2-1; 10 bases line up with TRBD2. The V gene's germline CDR1 is SGHNT and CDR2 YYREEE (reference sequence). CDR3 length: 14 residues. Unmatched junction bases numbered 4, after V lost 3 bases and J lost 7 bases. The CDR3 spells CASSSSGRGNEQFF. The CDR3, as DNA: TGTGCCAGCAGCTCAAGCGGGAGGGGGAATGAGCAGTTCTTC.